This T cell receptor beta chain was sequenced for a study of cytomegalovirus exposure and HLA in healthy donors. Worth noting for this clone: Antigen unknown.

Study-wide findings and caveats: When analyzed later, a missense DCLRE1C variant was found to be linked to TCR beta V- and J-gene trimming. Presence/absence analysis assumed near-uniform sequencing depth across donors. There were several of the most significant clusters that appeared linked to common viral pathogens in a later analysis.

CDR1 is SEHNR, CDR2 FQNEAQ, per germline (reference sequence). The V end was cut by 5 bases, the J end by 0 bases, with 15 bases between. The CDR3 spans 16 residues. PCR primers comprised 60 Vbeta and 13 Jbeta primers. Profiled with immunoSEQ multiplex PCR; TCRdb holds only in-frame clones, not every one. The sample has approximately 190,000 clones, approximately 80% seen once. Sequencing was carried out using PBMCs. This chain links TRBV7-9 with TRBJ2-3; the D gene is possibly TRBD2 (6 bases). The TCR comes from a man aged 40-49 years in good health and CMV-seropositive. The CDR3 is CASSPPGVGSTDTQYF. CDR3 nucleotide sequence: TGTGCCAGCAGCCCCCCGGGGGTGGGGAGCACAGATACGCAGTATTTT.